These 19 T cell receptor beta chains were all obtained from the same sample, sequenced in a study of blood T cell repertoires in COVID-19 (dated by TCRdb to 2018 to 2020). Receptor amplification or capture employed the immunoSEQ multiplex PCR assay. Drawn from immuneACCESS, this table holds only the in-frame rearrangements with V and J called that TCRdb kept. Clones are partly lost; checked studies trace under half to an unresolved V gene and leave the rest unexplained. This sample has about 350,000 clones in its table, and approximately 87% of those were observed once. In total, the top ten clones hold about 5.4% of the sample. The sequenced sample was PBMCs or T cells enriched from blood (not recorded which). The receptors derive from a woman in her 30s who had recovered from COVID-19.

V gene TRBV18 combines with J gene TRBJ1-6; tentative D call: TRBD1 (6 bases). Trimming pared 2 bases from V and 5 bases from J, leaving 16 bases between. The CDR3 is 17 amino acids. Per germline, CDR1 KGHSH and CDR2 LQKENI. CDR3: CASSPKGGGADNSPLHF. Here the CDR3 DNA reads TGTGCCAGCTCACCAAAGGGCGGGGGCGCAGATAATTCACCCCTCCACTTT.

The chain employs TRBV2 and TRBJ1-5; 10 nucleotides agree with TRBD1. In germline, CDR1 is SNHLY, CDR2 FYNNEI. The CDR3 has 16 amino acids. With V trimmed by 1 base and J by 7 bases, 7 bases remained unmatched. The CDR3: CASSEGTGGTYQPQHF. The CDR3 DNA follows: TGTGCCAGCAGTGAAGGGACAGGGGGAACGTACCAGCCCCAGCATTTT.

The chain employs TRBV7-8 and TRBJ2-1, with 8 bases matching TRBD1. With 6 bases clipped from V and 4 bases from J, the junction kept 11 bases outside the gene matches. The CDR3 extends over 16 amino acids. Germline values: CDR1 SGHVS, CDR2 FQNEAQ. The CDR3 nucleotides read TGTGCCAGCAGTCTAGGGGGGACAGGACATTACAATGAGCAGTTCTTC. It translates to CASSLGGTGHYNEQFF. Together with reference TRBV7-8 and TRBJ2-1, the CDR3 gives the full variable domain: GAGVSQSPRYKVAKRGQDVALRCDPISGHVSLFWYQQALGQGPEFLTYFQNEAQLDKSGLPSDRFFAERPEGSVSTLKIQRTQQEDSAVYLCASSLGGTGHYNEQFFGPGTRLTVL.

The J gene is TRBJ2-2, the V gene TRBV7-2, with D perhaps matching TRBD2 (5 bases). CDR1 and CDR2 from the germline V gene are SGHTA and FQGNSA. The CDR3 is 16 residues long. Trimming removed 2 bases from V and 2 bases from J, with 12 bases in between. DNA for the CDR3: TGTGCCAGCAGCTTACCGGCCAGACTAAACACCGGGGAGCTGTTTTTT. This codes for CASSLPARLNTGELFF. Full variable domain (remainder filled in from reference TRBV7-2 and TRBJ2-2): GAGVSQSPSNKVTEKGKDVELRCDPISGHTALYWYRQSLGQGLEFLIYFQGNSAPDKSGLPSDRFSAERTGGSVSTLTIQRTQQEDSAVYLCASSLPARLNTGELFFGEGSRLTVL.

V is TRBV28 and J is TRBJ1-5, with D hard to call. Trimming cost V 4 bases and J 9 bases, with 13 bases left between them. The V gene's germline CDR1 is MDHEN and CDR2 SYDVKM. The CDR3 runs to 13 residues. The CDR3 reads CASSSTRSRPQHF. In DNA, the CDR3 is TGTGCCAGCAGTTCGACCCGGAGTCGGCCCCAGCATTTT.

This rearrangement joins TRBV2 to TRBJ1-2; 8 bases line up with TRBD1. This CDR3 has 14 amino acids. Trimming cost V 6 bases and J 5 bases; bases outside gene matches: 8. Germline CDR1 and CDR2: SNHLY and FYNNEI. The CDR3 nucleotides read TGTGCCAGCAGCCCCGACAGGGGAGGTTATGGCTACACCTTC. Translation: CASSPDRGGYGYTF.

This clone was counted once. This chain connects TRBV5-1 to TRBJ1-2; perhaps TRBD1 as D (6 bases). CDR3 length equals 15 residues. Germline values: CDR1 SGHRS, CDR2 YFSETQ. V was pared by 3 bases and J by 4 bases, with 16 bases between. CDR3: CASSSGPDSLYGYTF. For the CDR3, the DNA is TGCGCCAGCAGCTCTGGCCCGGACAGCCTCTATGGCTACACCTTC.

The chain employs TRBV6-2 or TRBV6-3 and TRBJ1-2; the D is unclear. Trimming took 2 bases from V and 4 from J, leaving 14 bases between them. Per the germline V gene, CDR1 is MNHEY and CDR2 is SVGEGT. The CDR3 totals 15 residues. CDR3 protein: CASSYVAQTPYGYTF. DNA of the CDR3: TGTGCCAGCAGTTACGTGGCTCAAACCCCCTATGGCTACACCTTC.

The gene calls are TRBV7-2 and TRBJ2-7, with no clear D. Looked up from germline, CDR1 is SGHTA and CDR2 is FQGNSA. The CDR3 has 15 amino acids. Trimming removed 5 bases at V and 3 bases at J, with 17 bases between. CDR3 region: CASSQDASEYYEQYF. CDR3 bases: TGTGCCAGCAGCCAAGACGCTTCGGAGTACTACGAGCAGTACTTC.

The V and J genes are TRBV7-9 and TRBJ2-5; D is ambiguous. The CDR3 loop spans 13 amino acids. From germline, CDR1 is SEHNR and CDR2 FQNEAQ (reference sequence). V gave up 5 bases and J gave up 5 bases, with 12 bases separating them. CDR3 DNA: TGTGCCAGCAGCCGACACACCAGGGAGACCCAGTACTTC. This codes for CASSRHTRETQYF. Using reference TRBV7-9 and TRBJ2-5 for the parts outside the CDR3, the full variable domain is DTGVSQNPRHKITKRGQNVTFRCDPISEHNRLYWYRQTLGQGPEFLTYFQNEAQLEKSRLLSDRFSAERPKGSFSTLEIQRTEQGDSAMYLCASSRHTRETQYFGPGTRLLVL.

In its sample, this clone was seen a few times. The DNA of the CDR3 is TGCGCCAGCAGCTTTCAGGGGGTGAACACTGAAGCTTTCTTT. This encodes CASSFQGVNTEAFF. The chain couples TRBV5-1 to TRBJ1-1, with TRBD1 matching over 7 bases. The germline V gene has CDR1 SGHRS and CDR2 YFSETQ. Trimming took 2 bases from V and 0 from J; bases not matched to a gene: 1. The CDR3 sequence is 14 residues long.

This sequence joins TRBV28 and TRBJ2-3; D gene ambiguous. CDR3 size: 11 residues. Germline CDR1 is MDHEN and CDR2 is SYDVKM. V lost 6 bases and J lost 5, with 6 bases in between. In DNA form, the CDR3 reads TGTGCCAGCAGCCTCCGAGATACGCAGTATTTT. Amino acid sequence: CASSLRDTQYF. The entire variable domain, with the rest obtained from reference TRBV28 and TRBJ2-3, is as follows: DVKVTQSSRYLVKRTGEKVFLECVQDMDHENMFWYRQDPGLGLRLIYFSYDVKMKEKGDIPEGYSVSREKKERFSLILESASTNQTSMYLCASSLRDTQYFGPGTRLTVL.

The chain has TRBV6-1 and TRBJ2-2; D might be TRBD2 (6 bases). The V end lost 2 bases, the J end lost 5 bases, and 15 bases lay between the germline ends. The germline gives CDR1 MNHNS, CDR2 SASEGT. The CDR3 has 16 residues. The CDR3 loop is CASSESGGFPTGELFF. The CDR3 nucleotides are TGTGCCAGCAGTGAATCCGGGGGATTTCCTACCGGGGAGCTGTTTTTT.

V is TRBV2 and J is TRBJ1-6; TRBD1 aligns across 7 bases. Germline V gene data show CDR1 as SNHLY and CDR2 as FYNNEI. Trimming removed 4 bases from V and 0 bases from J; junction bases left unmatched: 6. The CDR3 loop spans 17 amino acids. CDR3 loop: CASSGTGDTSYNSPLHF. The CDR3 DNA reads TGTGCCAGCAGTGGTACAGGGGACACCTCCTATAATTCACCCCTCCACTTT.

CDR3 nucleotides: TGTGCCAGCAGGCGTGACAGGAACACCGGGGAGCTGTTTTTT. Its translation is CASRRDRNTGELFF. The chain carries TRBV6-5 and TRBJ2-2, with D perhaps TRBD1 (5 bases). Germline CDR1 MNHEY, CDR2 SVGAGI. The CDR3 spans 14 residues. V lost 6 bases to trimming and J lost 1 base, with 9 bases between them.

The chain recombines TRBV5-1 with TRBJ2-5, with D maybe TRBD1 (5 bases). This CDR3 contains 15 residues. Germline assignment: CDR1 SGHRS and CDR2 YFSETQ. The germline V and J ends were trimmed by 2 bases and 3 bases, with 14 bases remaining between them. The CDR3 here is CASSFSGSGEETQYF. The CDR3 DNA is TGCGCCAGCAGCTTTTCAGGGTCTGGGGAAGAGACCCAGTACTTC.

The V gene is TRBV7-9, the J gene TRBJ2-3; D is perhaps TRBD2 (5 bases). The CDR3 has 14 residues. V was shortened by 5 bases and J by 1 base, with 10 bases between the two germline ends. CDR1 and CDR2 (germline): SEHNR, FQNEAQ (reference sequence). CDR3 DNA: TGTGCCAGCAGCCGGACTGGGGGCACAGATACGCAGTATTTT. Its translation is CASSRTGGTDTQYF. The variable domain in full, completed from reference TRBV7-9 and TRBJ2-3, reads DTGVSQNPRHKITKRGQNVTFRCDPISEHNRLYWYRQTLGQGPEFLTYFQNEAQLEKSRLLSDRFSAERPKGSFSTLEIQRTEQGDSAMYLCASSRTGGTDTQYFGPGTRLTVL.

This clone was seen once. V gene TRBV5-1 combines with J gene TRBJ2-5; a weak D match, TRBD1 (5 bases). This CDR3 has 13 amino acids. Trimming cost V 0 bases and J 3 bases, with 6 bases left between them. In germline, CDR1 is SGHRS, CDR2 YFSETQ. For the CDR3, the DNA is TGCGCCAGCAGCTTGGTAGGGGAAGAGACCCAGTACTTC. This sequence encodes CASSLVGEETQYF.

V usage is TRBV6-5 and J usage is TRBJ1-2; D gene unclear. Germline CDR1 and CDR2: MNHEY and SVGAGI. Trimming stripped 0 bases from V and 8 bases from J, with 10 bases between. This CDR3 comprises 13 residues. This CDR3 is CASSYSIQEGYTF. CDR3 nucleotides: TGTGCCAGCAGTTACTCAATCCAGGAAGGCTACACCTTC.